Listed here are 32 T cell receptor beta chains from one sample, sequenced in a study of identifying expanded T cells in peripheral blood. Clones were sequenced by immunoSEQ multiplex PCR, and TCRdb holds only the in-frame ones, with some missing. The sample has about 85,000 clones, around 89% seen once. What was sequenced was blood. The origin of the receptors is a person aged 18 to 70 in good health.

J is TRBJ2-1 and V is TRBV29-1; the D gene is possibly TRBD2 (6 bases). Germline CDR1 and CDR2: SQVTM and ANQGSEA. The CDR3 has 14 amino acids. Between the trimmed V and J ends, which lost 6 bases and 10 bases, there was a span of 22 bases. CDR3 in DNA: TGCAGCGTACTTCGAGCCCCGCCTGGGGGGGAGCAGTTCTTC. It specifies CSVLRAPPGGEQFF.

The chain carries TRBV7-2 and TRBJ2-7; TRBD1 is a possible D gene (5 bases). Germline CDR1 SGHTA, CDR2 FQGNSA. This CDR3 is 15 amino acids long. V was trimmed by 0 bases and J by 2 bases, leaving 11 bases between them. The DNA of the CDR3 is TGTGCCAGCAGCTTAGCTCCTCAGGGTACCTACGAGCAGTACTTC. Translating gives CASSLAPQGTYEQYF.

In DNA, the CDR3 is TGTGCCAGCAGCTTGGCCGAAGAGACCCAGTACTTC. Amino acid sequence: CASSLAEETQYF. This chain links TRBV5-4 with TRBJ2-5; D not resolved. The germline V gene has CDR1 SGHNT and CDR2 YYREEE (reference sequence). V lost 0 bases, J lost 3 bases, and 3 bases lay in between. The CDR3 has 12 residues.

The J gene is TRBJ2-3, the V gene TRBV7-6; 7 bases agree with TRBD2. The trim removed 2 bases at V and 2 bases at J, leaving 4 bases unmatched. This CDR3 region has 15 residues. The germline gives CDR1 SGHVS, CDR2 FNYEAQ. As DNA, the CDR3 is TGTGCCAGCAGCTTATCGGGGGGACTCACAGATACGCAGTATTTT. Its protein is CASSLSGGLTDTQYF.

The V gene is TRBV21-1, the J gene TRBJ1-2. TRBV21-1 is marked as a pseudogene. This CDR3 region has 13 residues. CDR3 residues: CASGERGIYGYTF. The CDR3, as DNA: TGTGCCAGCGGAGAACGGGGAATCTATGGCTACACCTTC.

The chain has TRBV5-4 and TRBJ2-1; TRBD2 matches 10 bases. V gave up 4 bases and J gave up 7 bases; unmatched junction bases: 14. This CDR3 contains 17 residues. CDR1 SGHNT and CDR2 YYREEE come from the germline V gene (reference sequence). The CDR3 reads CASSPGTSDYPANEQFF. As DNA, the CDR3 is TGTGCCAGCAGCCCAGGGACTAGCGATTACCCAGCGAATGAGCAGTTCTTC. The complete variable domain, with remaining parts taken from reference TRBV5-4 and TRBJ2-1, reads ETGVTQSPTHLIKTRGQQVTLRCSSQSGHNTVSWYQQALGQGPQFIFQYYREEENGRGNFPPRFSGLQFPNYSSELNVNALELDDSALYLCASSPGTSDYPANEQFFGPGTRLTVL.

The V gene is TRBV2, the J gene TRBJ2-1; tentatively, D is TRBD2 (5 bases). The germline V gene encodes CDR1 SNHLY and CDR2 FYNNEI. The V end lost 7 bases, the J end lost 3 bases, and 10 bases lay between the germline ends. The CDR3 length is 13 residues. This chain's CDR3 is CASITSGYNEQFF. The CDR3, as DNA: TGTGCCAGCATAACCAGCGGCTACAATGAGCAGTTCTTC.

The CDR3 DNA sequence: TGTGCCAGTAGTATAGAGCGGGGCGGCTCCTACAATGAGCAGTTCTTC. Its protein product is CASSIERGGSYNEQFF. V and J are TRBV19 and TRBJ2-1; tentatively, D is TRBD2 (6 bases). The V and J ends lost 0 bases and 0 bases respectively, with 9 bases between them. Germline CDR1 and CDR2: LNHDA and SQIVND (reference sequence). CDR3 length: 16 residues.

This clone occurred once. V usage is TRBV29-1 and J usage is TRBJ2-3, with 8 bases aligning to TRBD1. The V gene end was trimmed by 7 bases and the J gene end by 2 bases; junction bases not matched to a gene: 5. The CDR3 extends over 13 amino acids. CDR1 SQVTM and CDR2 ANQGSEA come from the germline V gene. CDR3 sequence (DNA): TGCAGCGACGAGACAGGGGTCACAGATACGCAGTATTTT. It is translated as CSDETGVTDTQYF.

The J gene is TRBJ2-7, the V gene TRBV7-8; a weak D match, TRBD1 (6 bases). Per the germline V gene, CDR1 is SGHVS and CDR2 is FQNEAQ. With 3 bases removed from V and 6 bases from J, the gap between germline ends came to 12 bases. The CDR3 has 13 residues. This CDR3 reads CASSFVPRGEQYF. The CDR3 nucleotides read TGTGCCAGCAGCTTCGTCCCCAGGGGCGAGCAGTACTTC.

J is TRBJ1-6 and V is TRBV5-6; no firm D call. Trimming removed 0 bases from V and 4 bases from J, with 11 bases in between. The CDR3 runs 16 residues. Per germline, CDR1 SGHDT and CDR2 YYEEEE. The CDR3: CASSLDGGGYNSPLHF. CDR3 bases: TGTGCCAGCAGCTTGGATGGAGGTGGGTATAATTCACCCCTCCACTTT. The complete variable domain, with remaining parts taken from reference TRBV5-6 and TRBJ1-6, reads DAGVTQSPTHLIKTRGQQVTLRCSPKSGHDTVSWYQQALGQGPQFIFQYYEEEERQRGNFPDRFSGHQFPNYSSELNVNALLLGDSALYLCASSLDGGGYNSPLHFGNGTRLTVT.

The CDR3 region is CASSPTRASTEAFF. The CDR3 DNA follows: TGTGCCAGCAGCCCTACCAGGGCTAGCACTGAAGCTTTCTTT. J is TRBJ1-1 and V is TRBV11-2; perhaps TRBD1 as D (5 bases). CDR1 is SGHAT and CDR2 is FQNNGV in the germline V gene. The V end was cut by 5 bases, the J end by 4 bases, with 14 bases between. This CDR3 is built from 14 residues.

The V gene is TRBV27, the J gene TRBJ1-1; 9 bases fit TRBD1. Germline V gene lookup returns CDR1 MNHEY and CDR2 SMNVEV (reference sequence). The CDR3 runs 14 residues. V was clipped by 4 bases and J by 3 bases; unmatched bases: 3. CDR3 sequence: CASSSGQGYTEAFF. CDR3 DNA sequence: TGTGCCAGCAGTTCGGGACAGGGTTACACTGAAGCTTTCTTT.

V is TRBV18 and J is TRBJ1-1; a weak D match, TRBD1 (6 bases). The CDR3 has 17 residues. The V end lost 1 base, the J end lost 4 bases, and 19 bases lay between the germline ends. Germline-derived CDR1 and CDR2 are KGHSH and LQKENI. Here the CDR3 DNA reads TGTGCCAGCTCACCACGGAACCACAGGGAGGGTCGCACTGAAGCTTTCTTT. It codes for CASSPRNHREGRTEAFF.

The V gene is TRBV19, the J gene TRBJ2-1; D is possibly TRBD2 (5 bases). The CDR3 loop spans 13 amino acids. The germline V and J ends were trimmed by 4 bases and 5 bases, with 9 bases remaining between them. CDR1 and CDR2 from the germline V gene are LNHDA and SQIVND (reference sequence). The CDR3 loop reads CASSTRTDNEQFF. CDR3 bases: TGTGCCAGTAGTACTCGGACTGACAATGAGCAGTTCTTC. Filled out from reference TRBV19 and TRBJ2-1, the complete variable domain reads DGGITQSPKYLFRKEGQNVTLSCEQNLNHDAMYWYRQDPGQGLRLIYYSQIVNDFQKGDIAEGYSVSREKKESFPLTVTSAQKNPTAFYLCASSTRTDNEQFFGPGTRLTVL.

This clone was detected only once. The V gene is TRBV2, the J gene TRBJ2-7; TRBD1 aligns across 7 bases. The CDR3 contains 16 residues. CDR1 is SNHLY, CDR2 FYNNEI, per germline. With V trimmed by 7 bases and J by 0 bases, 12 bases remained unmatched. CDR3 in amino acids: CASKGAEGKLSYEQYF. CDR3 DNA: TGTGCCAGCAAGGGGGCAGAAGGAAAGCTCTCCTACGAGCAGTACTTC. The full variable domain, its missing parts supplied by reference TRBV2 and TRBJ2-7, is EPEVTQTPSHQVTQMGQEVILRCVPISNHLYFYWYRQILGQKVEFLVSFYNNEISEKSEIFDDQFSVERPDGSNFTLKIRSTKLEDSAMYFCASKGAEGKLSYEQYFGPGTRLTVT.

J is TRBJ1-5 and V is TRBV28, with a weak D call TRBD1 (6 bases). The ends were cut back, 8 bases at V and 3 bases at J, with 17 bases in the middle. The CDR3 is made up of 15 amino acids. CDR1 MDHEN and CDR2 SYDVKM come from the germline V gene. CDR3 residues: CASRPQGSYNQPQHF. The DNA of the CDR3 is TGTGCCAGCCGACCACAGGGATCCTACAATCAGCCCCAGCATTTT.

V usage is TRBV5-1 and J usage is TRBJ2-3, with D hard to call. The CDR3 has 15 amino acids. The germline V gene encodes CDR1 SGHRS and CDR2 YFSETQ. The germline V and J ends were trimmed by 2 bases and 5 bases, with 15 bases remaining between them. The CDR3 region is CASSFGRIEEDTQYF. In nucleotides, the CDR3 is TGCGCCAGCAGCTTTGGACGGATAGAAGAAGATACGCAGTATTTT.

The count of this clone is one. V and J are TRBV4-2 and TRBJ2-1; 12 bases align to TRBD1. The ends lost 4 bases at V and 6 bases at J; junction bases unmatched: 4. Germline CDR1 reads LGHNA; CDR2 reads YNFKEQ. The CDR3 is made up of 15 amino acids. CDR3 loop: CASSRGQGAGNEQFF. The CDR3 DNA reads TGTGCCAGCAGCCGGGGACAGGGGGCAGGCAATGAGCAGTTCTTC.

The V call is TRBV14, the J call TRBJ1-2; D not resolved. CDR3 length: 14 residues. Germline assignment: CDR1 SGHDN and CDR2 FVKESK. The V end lost 0 bases, the J end lost 1 base, and 6 bases lay between the germline ends. CDR3 coding DNA: TGTGCCAGCAGCCAAGATCGCAATAACTATGGCTACACCTTC. Protein product: CASSQDRNNYGYTF.

V usage is TRBV2 and J usage is TRBJ2-5; 7 bases map to TRBD2. The CDR3 runs to 15 residues. Germline V gene data show CDR1 as SNHLY and CDR2 as FYNNEI. The J segment lost 5 bases and the V segment lost 7 bases, leaving 13 bases of the junction unmatched. The CDR3 spells CASKPGLSPMETQYF. CDR3 bases: TGTGCCAGCAAACCGGGACTAAGCCCCATGGAGACCCAGTACTTC.

This clone came up a few times. The chain joins TRBV13 to TRBJ1-2; TRBD1 agrees at 10 bases. Trimming took 5 bases from V and 8 from J; bases not matched to a gene: 5. This CDR3 contains 13 residues. CDR1 and CDR2 from the germline V gene are PRHDT and FYEKMQ (reference sequence). The CDR3: CASSRGQGYGYTF. As DNA, the CDR3 is TGTGCCAGCAGCCGGGGACAGGGGTACGGCTACACCTTC.

The gene calls are TRBV7-8 and TRBJ2-4, with D perhaps assigned TRBD1 or TRBD2 (6 bases each). This CDR3 is built from 16 residues. The V end lost 0 bases, the J end lost 2 bases, and 11 bases lay between the germline ends. Germline loops: CDR1 SGHVS, CDR2 FQNEAQ. For the CDR3, the DNA is TGTGCCAGCAGCTTAGCGACGGGGGCGTCCAAAAACATTCAGTACTTC. Translating gives CASSLATGASKNIQYF.

The chain carries TRBV7-6 and TRBJ2-1; D possibly uses TRBD1 or TRBD2 (5 bases each). Germline V gene sequence: CDR1 SGHVS, CDR2 FNYEAQ. The V end was cut by 5 bases, the J end by 4 bases, with 21 bases between. This CDR3 comprises 17 residues. CDR3 sequence: CASSVRAGAPRYNEQFF. Written as DNA, the CDR3 is TGTGCCAGCAGCGTGCGGGCTGGGGCGCCGCGATACAATGAGCAGTTCTTC.

The V gene is TRBV5-4, the J gene TRBJ2-1, with 9 bases fitting TRBD1. The J segment lost 2 bases and the V segment lost 4 bases, leaving 4 bases of the junction unmatched. The CDR3 has 15 amino acids. Per germline, CDR1 SGHNT and CDR2 YYREEE (reference sequence). Here the CDR3 DNA reads TGTGCCAGCAGCCCGGGACAGGGTCCCTACAATGAGCAGTTCTTC. Encoded protein: CASSPGQGPYNEQFF. The whole variable domain, remainder taken from reference TRBV5-4 and TRBJ2-1, is ETGVTQSPTHLIKTRGQQVTLRCSSQSGHNTVSWYQQALGQGPQFIFQYYREEENGRGNFPPRFSGLQFPNYSSELNVNALELDDSALYLCASSPGQGPYNEQFFGPGTRLTVL.

This clone was recorded a few times. The chain recombines TRBV29-1 with TRBJ2-7; D is ambiguous. The CDR3 contains 12 residues. V was trimmed by 3 bases and J by 2 bases, leaving 8 bases between them. From germline, CDR1 is SQVTM and CDR2 ANQGSEA. The CDR3, as DNA: TGCAGCGTTGAGGGAAATACCTACGAGCAGTACTTC. As protein: CSVEGNTYEQYF.

V and J are TRBV7-2 and TRBJ2-3, with no clear D. Trimming took off 1 base at V and 5 bases at J, with 7 bases between the two ends. The CDR3 covers 13 residues. The germline V gene encodes CDR1 SGHTA and CDR2 FQGNSA. CDR3 region: CASSLERRDTQYF. The CDR3 DNA is TGTGCCAGCAGCTTAGAGCGCAGAGATACGCAGTATTTT.

The sample holds one count of this clone. V gene TRBV19 combines with J gene TRBJ2-7; tentatively, D is TRBD1 (6 bases). CDR3 size: 15 residues. Trimming shortened V by 5 bases and J by 1 base, and 15 bases separated the two germline ends. Germline CDR1 and CDR2: LNHDA and SQIVND (reference sequence). CDR3 in DNA: TGTGCCAGTAGTGTAACAGGGCTGCCTTCCTACGAGCAGTACTTC. It codes for CASSVTGLPSYEQYF.

V and J are TRBV2 and TRBJ2-7; D is ambiguous. Germline V lookup: CDR1 SNHLY, CDR2 FYNNEI. The V end lost 6 bases, the J end lost 4 bases, and 7 bases lay between the germline ends. The CDR3 totals 11 residues. DNA for the CDR3: TGTGCCAGCAGGGAAAGGTACGAGCAGTACTTC. This sequence encodes CASRERYEQYF. Supplemented by reference TRBV2 and TRBJ2-7, the full variable domain reads EPEVTQTPSHQVTQMGQEVILRCVPISNHLYFYWYRQILGQKVEFLVSFYNNEISEKSEIFDDQFSVERPDGSNFTLKIRSTKLEDSAMYFCASRERYEQYFGPGTRLTVT.

The chain links TRBV4-1 to TRBJ2-7, with D perhaps matching TRBD2 (5 bases). V gave up 0 bases and J gave up 4 bases, with 13 bases separating them. Germline V gene data show CDR1 as MGHRA and CDR2 as YSYEKL. The CDR3 is 15 amino acids. CDR3 coding DNA: TGCGCCAGCAGCCAAGACCTAGCCGTTGGTTACGAGCAGTACTTC. This translates into CASSQDLAVGYEQYF.

The chain combines TRBV10-1 with TRBJ2-5; D remains unclear. Trimming took 5 bases from V and 3 from J, leaving 10 bases between them. CDR3 size: 13 residues. Germline V CDR1 and CDR2: WNHNN, SYGVQD (reference sequence). In DNA form, the CDR3 reads TGCGCCAGCAGTAGGAGACCCGAAGAGACCCAGTACTTC. Translation: CASSRRPEETQYF.

The chain links TRBV10-3 to TRBJ2-2; D is unclear. This CDR3 contains 14 residues. The V and J ends lost 6 bases and 1 base respectively, with 9 bases between them. From germline, CDR1 is ENHRY and CDR2 SYGVKD. Here the CDR3 reads CAIRNALNTGELFF. In nucleotides, the CDR3 is TGTGCCATCAGGAATGCTTTGAACACCGGGGAGCTGTTTTTT.